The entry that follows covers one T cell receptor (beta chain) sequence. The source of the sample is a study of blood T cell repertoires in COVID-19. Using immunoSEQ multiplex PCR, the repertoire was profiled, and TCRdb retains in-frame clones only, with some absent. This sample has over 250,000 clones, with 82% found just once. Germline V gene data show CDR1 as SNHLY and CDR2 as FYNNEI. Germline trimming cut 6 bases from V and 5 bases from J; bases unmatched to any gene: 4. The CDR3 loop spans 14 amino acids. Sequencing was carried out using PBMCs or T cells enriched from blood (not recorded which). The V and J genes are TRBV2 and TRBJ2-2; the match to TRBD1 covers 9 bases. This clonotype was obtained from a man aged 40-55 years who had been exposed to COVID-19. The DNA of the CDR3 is TGTGCCAGCAGGGGGACAGGGAATACCGGGGAGCTGTTTTTT. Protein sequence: CASRGTGNTGELFF.